Below, 30 T cell receptor beta chains from the same sample are listed, as sequenced in a study of blood T cell repertoires in COVID-19. The protocol was immunoSEQ multiplex PCR, while the TCRdb copy is restricted to in-frame clones and leaves out a portion. The repertoire holds under 300,000 clones, with about 88% as singletons. Sequencing was done on a sample of peripheral blood. Every receptor here comes from a woman between 40 and 55 years old who had recovered from COVID-19.

This rearrangement joins TRBV6-4 to TRBJ2-3; D unclear. The germline V gene has CDR1 MRHNA and CDR2 SNTAGT. The CDR3 has 15 amino acids. The V end was cut by 0 bases, the J end by 0 bases, with 7 bases between. CDR3 region: CASSDSQESTDTQYF. CDR3 in DNA: TGTGCCAGCAGTGACTCCCAGGAAAGCACAGATACGCAGTATTTT.

The chain carries TRBV3-1 (or the pseudogene TRBV3-2) and TRBJ1-3, with D maybe TRBD1 (5 bases). CDR1 is LGHDT and CDR2 is YNNKEL in the germline V gene (reference sequence). Trimming cost V 2 bases and J 3 bases, with 8 bases left between them. The CDR3 is 14 residues long. The DNA for the CDR3 is TGTGCCAGCAGCCAAATTCAGGGTGGAAACACCATATATTTT. Its translation: CASSQIQGGNTIYF.

V gene TRBV5-1 combines with J gene TRBJ2-7; 8 bases line up with TRBD1. The CDR3 loop spans 13 amino acids. Trimming took 7 bases from V and 1 from J; bases not matched to a gene: 4. Germline V gene data show CDR1 as SGHRS and CDR2 as YFSETQ. In nucleotides, the CDR3 is TGCGCCAGCTCCCGGACAGGGTCCTACGAGCAGTACTTC. Protein product: CASSRTGSYEQYF.

Comments on this clone: The junction and the germline gene differ at one end; a read error may be behind it. The chain carries TRBV27 and TRBJ2-1, with 10 bases matching TRBD1. The CDR3 runs 14 residues. Germline CDR1 MNHEY, CDR2 SMNVEV (reference sequence). CDR3 DNA sequence: TGTGCCGGCAGTCCATGGGACAGGGGAAATGAGCAGTTCTTC. Encoded protein: CAGSPWDRGNEQFF.

This chain uses TRBV7-2 with TRBJ2-1, with TRBD2 identical over 8 bases. V lost 4 bases, J lost 7 bases, and 9 bases stayed unmatched. Germline V CDR1 and CDR2: SGHTA, FQGNSA. The CDR3 loop spans 15 amino acids. The CDR3 spells CASSYGTSGYNEQFF. The CDR3 nucleotides read TGTGCCAGCAGCTATGGTACTAGCGGATATAATGAGCAGTTCTTC.

The CDR3 reads CASSQDLGTVLLYGYTF. As DNA, the CDR3 is TGCGCCAGCAGCCAAGATTTGGGTACAGTATTACTCTATGGCTACACCTTC. The chain has TRBV4-1 and TRBJ1-2; D call uncertain. The CDR3 consists of 17 residues. V was shortened by 0 bases and J by 4 bases, with 18 bases between the two germline ends. Per the germline V gene, CDR1 is MGHRA and CDR2 is YSYEKL.

This chain connects TRBV19 to TRBJ2-1; TRBD1 agrees at 8 bases. CDR3 length equals 15 residues. The germline V gene encodes CDR1 LNHDA and CDR2 SQIVND (reference sequence). Trimming took 3 bases from V and 7 from J; bases not matched to a gene: 8. CDR3: CASSMAGGSGNEQFF. For the CDR3, the DNA is TGTGCCAGTAGTATGGCAGGGGGCTCGGGAAATGAGCAGTTCTTC.

V is TRBV19 and J is TRBJ2-7; tentatively, D is TRBD1 (5 bases). This CDR3 contains 11 residues. V was clipped by 2 bases and J by 6 bases, with 5 bases between them. Germline V gene data show CDR1 as LNHDA and CDR2 as SQIVND (reference sequence). DNA of the CDR3: TGTGCCAGTAGTATACAGGGCGAGCAGTACTTC. This codes for CASSIQGEQYF.

This rearrangement joins TRBV7-2 to TRBJ2-7; 9 bases fit TRBD2. The CDR3 loop spans 14 amino acids. Germline CDR1 is SGHTA and CDR2 is FQGNSA. After removal of 5 bases from V and 2 bases from J, the junction contained 4 bases not matched to a gene. CDR3 amino acids: CASSTREGPYEQYF. The CDR3 nucleotides read TGTGCCAGCAGCACGCGGGAGGGCCCCTACGAGCAGTACTTC.

The chain couples TRBV5-1 to TRBJ1-1, with D maybe TRBD1 (6 bases). The CDR3 extends over 14 amino acids. Per germline, CDR1 SGHRS and CDR2 YFSETQ. Trimming pared 4 bases from V and 10 bases from J, leaving 20 bases between. Here the CDR3 reads CASSREQGSQGAFF. CDR3 sequence (DNA): TGCGCCAGCAGCAGGGAACAGGGCTCACAGGGAGCTTTCTTT.

With regard to this clone: The same CDR3 is also encoded by other DNA sequences in this sample. The CDR3 sequence is CASSLGQSSYEQYF. The DNA for the CDR3 is TGCGCCAGCAGCTTGGGACAGAGCTCCTACGAGCAGTACTTC. The chain has TRBV5-1 and TRBJ2-7, with a weak D call TRBD1 (5 bases). V lost 0 bases, J lost 0 bases, and 7 bases lay in between. CDR1 is SGHRS and CDR2 is YFSETQ in the germline V gene. The CDR3 is 14 amino acids.

The rearrangement uses TRBV11-3 and TRBJ1-1; no definite D call. CDR3 length equals 16 residues. CDR1 is SGHNT, CDR2 YENEEA, per germline. The ends were cut back, 5 bases at V and 4 bases at J, with 20 bases in the middle. The CDR3 coding sequence is TGTGCCAGCAGCCCTAGAGGACGGCTAGGGAGCACTGAAGCTTTCTTT. Encoded protein: CASSPRGRLGSTEAFF.

CDR3 coding DNA: TGTGCCAGCAGCCACCCGGGACAGGGAAAATCCCACGAGCAGTACTTC. Translating gives CASSHPGQGKSHEQYF. The V call is TRBV21-1, the J call TRBJ2-7; TRBD1, the D gene given by the table, was not confirmed from the DNA. TRBV21-1 is given as a pseudogene. The length of the CDR3 is 16 residues.

V gene TRBV10-2 combines with J gene TRBJ2-2, with D perhaps matching TRBD2 (6 bases). The V and J ends lost 5 bases and 6 bases respectively, with 13 bases between them. Germline lookup yields CDR1 WSHSY and CDR2 SAAADI. The CDR3 spans 14 residues. CDR3 DNA sequence: TGCGCCAGCAGTAGCGGGTATCAGGCCGGGGAGCTGTTTTTT. Translated: CASSSGYQAGELFF.

This chain links TRBV7-8 with TRBJ2-1; the D gene is possibly TRBD2 (7 bases). The ends were cut back, 5 bases at V and 0 bases at J, with 11 bases in the middle. The CDR3 totals 15 residues. Germline lookup yields CDR1 SGHVS and CDR2 FQNEAQ. CDR3 sequence (DNA): TGTGCCAGCAGCGAAGGGGGGGGCTCCTACAATGAGCAGTTCTTC. This gives the protein CASSEGGGSYNEQFF.

In its sample, this clone was seen a few times. The rearrangement uses TRBV11-2 and TRBJ1-5; 11 nucleotides line up with TRBD1. V lost 4 bases, J lost 4 bases, and 3 bases stayed unmatched. The CDR3 covers 15 residues. The germline gives CDR1 SGHAT, CDR2 FQNNGV. In DNA form, the CDR3 reads TGTGCCAGCAGCTGGACAGGGGGCAGGAATCAGCCCCAGCATTTT. Its translation is CASSWTGGRNQPQHF.

The CDR3 protein is CASSYLGGGETQYF. DNA of the CDR3: TGTGCCAGCAGCTACCTGGGAGGTGGAGAGACCCAGTACTTC. The chain combines TRBV7-9 with TRBJ2-5; weak D call: TRBD2 (6 bases). Trimming removed 4 bases at V and 4 bases at J, with 13 bases between. The germline V gene encodes CDR1 SEHNR and CDR2 FQNEAQ (reference sequence). This CDR3 is built from 14 residues.

The chain recombines TRBV19 with TRBJ2-7, with TRBD2 identical over 8 bases. The CDR3 extends over 14 amino acids. Per germline, CDR1 LNHDA and CDR2 SQIVND (reference sequence). The junction had 7 bases not matched to a gene; V was cut back by 6 bases and J by 3 bases. CDR3 DNA: TGTGCCAGTAGCGGTAGCGGGGTGATCTACGAGCAGTACTTC. This translates into CASSGSGVIYEQYF.

This clone was seen a few times. The J gene is TRBJ2-3, the V gene TRBV28, with a possible D match to TRBD1 (6 bases). From germline, CDR1 is MDHEN and CDR2 SYDVKM. The CDR3 is made up of 15 amino acids. V gave up 9 bases and J gave up 1 base, with 17 bases separating them. The CDR3 protein is CASLPGAAGTDTQYF. Here the CDR3 DNA reads TGTGCCAGTCTACCAGGGGCGGCCGGCACAGATACGCAGTATTTT.

The chain recombines TRBV19 with TRBJ2-1, with TRBD2 matching over 12 bases. Germline V gene sequence: CDR1 LNHDA, CDR2 SQIVND (reference sequence). V lost 6 bases to trimming and J lost 8 bases; unmatched junction nucleotides: 11. CDR3 length equals 16 residues. The CDR3 is CASRLSSGRAPDEQFF. In nucleotides, the CDR3 is TGTGCCAGTAGATTATCTAGCGGGAGGGCCCCCGATGAGCAGTTCTTC.

This chain connects TRBV4-3 to TRBJ2-1; D is possibly TRBD2 (5 bases). Germline CDR1 is LGHNA and CDR2 is YSLEER. V gave up 0 bases and J gave up 3 bases, with 12 bases separating them. The CDR3 is 16 amino acids. CDR3 loop: CASSQDGLADYNEQFF. CDR3 in DNA: TGCGCCAGCAGCCAAGATGGGCTAGCAGACTACAATGAGCAGTTCTTC.

V is TRBV18 and J is TRBJ1-5; D is uncertain. Germline-derived CDR1 and CDR2 are KGHSH and LQKENI. The CDR3 totals 13 residues. V gave up 2 bases and J gave up 6 bases, with 8 bases separating them. The CDR3: CASSPSNAQPQHF. CDR3 DNA: TGTGCCAGCTCACCAAGCAACGCTCAGCCCCAGCATTTT.

V usage is TRBV28 and J usage is TRBJ2-7; 10 bases line up with TRBD1. CDR1 is MDHEN, CDR2 SYDVKM, per germline. Trimming at V came to 6 bases and at J to 6 bases, leaving 5 bases not matched to a gene. CDR3 length: 13 residues. CDR3 sequence reads: CASRSRDRGEQYF. The CDR3 bases are TGTGCCAGCAGGTCGCGGGACAGGGGCGAGCAGTACTTC.

The chain joins TRBV3-1 (or the pseudogene TRBV3-2) to TRBJ2-7; unclear D gene. V lost 1 base to trimming and J lost 3 bases, with 10 bases between them. Germline V gene lookup returns CDR1 LGHDT and CDR2 YNNKEL (reference sequence). The length of the CDR3 is 14 residues. For the CDR3, the DNA is TGTGCCAGCAGCCAAGTGGGTGGGCACTACGAGCAGTACTTC. This sequence encodes CASSQVGGHYEQYF.

The rearrangement links TRBV18 to TRBJ2-7; 7 bases are a match to TRBD2. The CDR3 is 12 residues long. Germline V gives CDR1 KGHSH, CDR2 LQKENI. The J segment lost 4 bases and the V segment lost 6 bases, leaving 3 bases of the junction unmatched. Written as DNA, the CDR3 is TGTGCCAGCTCTGAGGGACTATACGAGCAGTACTTC. It is translated as CASSEGLYEQYF.

This chain uses TRBV7-2 with TRBJ1-4; 7 bases align to TRBD1. V lost 5 bases and J lost 6; bases outside the gene matches: 9. Germline V gives CDR1 SGHTA, CDR2 FQGNSA. The CDR3 has 15 amino acids. The CDR3 nucleotides are TGTGCCAGCAGCCCTAGGACAGGCCCGGATGAAAAACTGTTTTTT. Protein product: CASSPRTGPDEKLFF.

The chain recombines TRBV2 with TRBJ1-5; weak D call: TRBD1 (5 bases). The V gene's germline CDR1 is SNHLY and CDR2 FYNNEI. The germline V and J ends were trimmed by 4 bases and 4 bases, with 11 bases remaining between them. The CDR3 loop spans 14 amino acids. The CDR3 region has the DNA TGTGCCAGCAGTGTAGGCAGGGTAAATCAGCCCCAGCATTTT. Translating it yields CASSVGRVNQPQHF.

The V and J genes are TRBV11-1 and TRBJ2-1; D ambiguous. The CDR3 consists of 15 residues. The ends were cut back, 0 bases at V and 3 bases at J, with 9 bases in the middle. Germline V gene data show CDR1 as SGHAT and CDR2 as FQDESV (reference sequence). Here the CDR3 reads CASSLALASYNEQFF. DNA for the CDR3: TGTGCCAGCAGCTTAGCGCTGGCTAGCTACAATGAGCAGTTCTTC.

The chain links TRBV11-3 to TRBJ1-3, with 10 bases matching TRBD1. Per germline, CDR1 SGHNT and CDR2 YENEEA. With V trimmed by 4 bases and J by 3 bases, 3 bases remained unmatched. The length of the CDR3 is 15 residues. CDR3 sequence reads: CASSYGTGDGNTIYF. The DNA of the CDR3 is TGTGCCAGCAGCTACGGGACAGGGGATGGAAACACCATATATTTT.

V and J are TRBV11-2 and TRBJ2-7, with 7 bases that match TRBD2. The CDR3 spans 13 residues. Trimming removed 5 bases from V and 6 bases from J; junction bases left unmatched: 7. Germline V gene sequence: CDR1 SGHAT, CDR2 FQNNGV. CDR3 nucleotides: TGTGCCAGCAGCCCTGGACTAGTTGGCGAGCAGTACTTC. This codes for CASSPGLVGEQYF.